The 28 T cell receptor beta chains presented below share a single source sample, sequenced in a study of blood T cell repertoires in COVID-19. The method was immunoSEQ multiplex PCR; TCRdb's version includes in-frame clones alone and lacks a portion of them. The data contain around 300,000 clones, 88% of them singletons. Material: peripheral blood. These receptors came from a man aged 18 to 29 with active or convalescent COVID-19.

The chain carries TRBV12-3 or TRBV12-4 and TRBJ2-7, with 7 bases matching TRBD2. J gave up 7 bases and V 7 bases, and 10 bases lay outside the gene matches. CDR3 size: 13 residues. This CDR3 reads CASTPSGDGEQYF. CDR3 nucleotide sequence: TGTGCCAGCACCCCGAGCGGGGATGGGGAGCAGTACTTC.

The CDR3 DNA is TGTGCCAGCAGCGGAGCACAGGGGGCTCACACTGAAGCTTTCTTT. Translation gives CASSGAQGAHTEAFF. V and J are TRBV9 and TRBJ1-1; 9 bases line up with TRBD1. J gave up 3 bases and V 3 bases, and 6 bases lay outside the gene matches. The CDR3 spans 15 residues. CDR1 and CDR2 from the germline V gene are SGDLS and YYNGEE.

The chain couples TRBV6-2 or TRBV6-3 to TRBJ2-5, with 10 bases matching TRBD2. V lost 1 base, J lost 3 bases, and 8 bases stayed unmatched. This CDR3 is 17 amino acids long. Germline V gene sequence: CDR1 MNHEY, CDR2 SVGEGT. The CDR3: CASSYWVGTSDEETQYF. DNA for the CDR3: TGTGCCAGCAGTTACTGGGTCGGGACTAGCGACGAAGAGACCCAGTACTTC.

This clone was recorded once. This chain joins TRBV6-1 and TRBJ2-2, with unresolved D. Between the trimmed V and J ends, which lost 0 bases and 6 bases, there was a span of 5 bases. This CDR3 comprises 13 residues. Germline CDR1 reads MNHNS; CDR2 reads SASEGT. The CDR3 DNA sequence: TGTGCCAGCAGTGAAGCGCTACCCGGGGAGCTGTTTTTT. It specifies CASSEALPGELFF.

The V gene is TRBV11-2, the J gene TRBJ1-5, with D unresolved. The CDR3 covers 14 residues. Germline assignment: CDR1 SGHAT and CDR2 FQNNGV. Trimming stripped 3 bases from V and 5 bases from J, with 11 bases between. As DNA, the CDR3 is TGTGCCAGCAGCTTTGGAGGGTCGGATCAGCCCCAGCATTTT. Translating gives CASSFGGSDQPQHF.

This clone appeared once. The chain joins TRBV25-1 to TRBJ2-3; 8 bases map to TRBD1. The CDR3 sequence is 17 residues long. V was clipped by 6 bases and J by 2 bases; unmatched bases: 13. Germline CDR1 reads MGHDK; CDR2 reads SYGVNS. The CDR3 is CASSAWLSGGPTDTQYF. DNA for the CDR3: TGTGCCAGCAGCGCATGGCTATCAGGGGGCCCCACAGATACGCAGTATTTT.

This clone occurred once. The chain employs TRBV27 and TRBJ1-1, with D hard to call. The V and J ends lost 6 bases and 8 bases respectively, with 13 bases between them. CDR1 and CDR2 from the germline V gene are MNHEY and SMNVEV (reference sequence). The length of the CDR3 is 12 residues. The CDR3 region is CASSPAGTEAFF. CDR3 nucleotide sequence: TGTGCCAGCAGCCCGGCGGGAACCGAAGCTTTCTTT.

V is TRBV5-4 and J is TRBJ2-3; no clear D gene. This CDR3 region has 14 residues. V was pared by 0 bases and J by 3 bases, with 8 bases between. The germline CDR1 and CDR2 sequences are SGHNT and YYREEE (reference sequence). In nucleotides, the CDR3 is TGTGCCAGCAGCTTGGATACTACAACAGATACGCAGTATTTT. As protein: CASSLDTTTDTQYF.

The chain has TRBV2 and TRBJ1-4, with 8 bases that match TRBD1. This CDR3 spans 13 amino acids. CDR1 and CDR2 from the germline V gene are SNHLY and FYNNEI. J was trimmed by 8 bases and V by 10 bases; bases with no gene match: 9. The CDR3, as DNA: TGTGCCACCCAGACAGGGGAGATCGAAAAACTGTTTTTT. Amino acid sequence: CATQTGEIEKLFF.

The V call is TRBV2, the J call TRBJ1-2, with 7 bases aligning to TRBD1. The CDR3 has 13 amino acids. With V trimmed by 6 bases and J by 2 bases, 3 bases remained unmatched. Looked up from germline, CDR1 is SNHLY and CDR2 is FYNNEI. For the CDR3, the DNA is TGTGCCAGCAGGCAGGGGGTAAACTATGGCTACACCTTC. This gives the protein CASRQGVNYGYTF.

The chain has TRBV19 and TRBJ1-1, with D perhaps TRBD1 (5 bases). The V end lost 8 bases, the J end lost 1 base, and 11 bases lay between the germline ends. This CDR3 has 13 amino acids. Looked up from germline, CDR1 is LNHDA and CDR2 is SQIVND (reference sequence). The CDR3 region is CASETAWNTEAFF. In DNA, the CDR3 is TGTGCCAGTGAGACAGCGTGGAACACTGAAGCTTTCTTT.

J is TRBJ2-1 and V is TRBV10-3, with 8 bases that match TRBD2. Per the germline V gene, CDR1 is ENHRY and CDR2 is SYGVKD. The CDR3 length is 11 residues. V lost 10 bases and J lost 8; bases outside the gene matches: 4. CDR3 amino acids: CATGTSDEQFF. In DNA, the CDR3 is TGTGCCACCGGGACTAGTGATGAGCAGTTCTTC.

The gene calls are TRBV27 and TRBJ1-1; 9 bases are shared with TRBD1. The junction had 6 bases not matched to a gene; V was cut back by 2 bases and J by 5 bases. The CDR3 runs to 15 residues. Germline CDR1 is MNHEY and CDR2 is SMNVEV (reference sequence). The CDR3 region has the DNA TGTGCCAGCAGTTTAAGGGGACAGGGCCGGACTGAAGCTTTCTTT. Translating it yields CASSLRGQGRTEAFF.

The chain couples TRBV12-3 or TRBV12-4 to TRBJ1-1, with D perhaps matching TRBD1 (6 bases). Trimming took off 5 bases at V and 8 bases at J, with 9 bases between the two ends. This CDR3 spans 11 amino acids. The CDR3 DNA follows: TGTGCCAGCAGTGTGACAGGAGAAGCTTTCTTT. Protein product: CASSVTGEAFF.

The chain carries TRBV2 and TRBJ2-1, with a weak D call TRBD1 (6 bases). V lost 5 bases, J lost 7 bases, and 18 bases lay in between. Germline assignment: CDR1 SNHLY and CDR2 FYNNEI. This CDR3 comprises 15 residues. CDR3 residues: CASSRGGPKGNEQFF. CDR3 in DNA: TGTGCCAGCAGTCGAGGGGGACCAAAAGGGAATGAGCAGTTCTTC.

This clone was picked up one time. In DNA form, the CDR3 reads TGTGCCAGCAGCCCCGGGGGGGCACAGGAGACCCAGTACTTC. Its translation is CASSPGGAQETQYF. The chain links TRBV5-5 to TRBJ2-5; TRBD2 matches at 8 bases. The CDR3 is 14 amino acids. The J segment lost 5 bases and the V segment lost 4 bases, leaving 7 bases of the junction unmatched. The germline CDR1 and CDR2 sequences are SGHKS and YYEKEE (reference sequence).

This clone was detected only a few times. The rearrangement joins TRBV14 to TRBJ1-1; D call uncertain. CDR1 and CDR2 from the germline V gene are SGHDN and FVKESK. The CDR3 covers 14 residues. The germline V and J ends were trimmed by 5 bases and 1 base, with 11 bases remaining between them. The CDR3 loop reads CASSAGLRNTEAFF. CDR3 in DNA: TGTGCCAGCAGCGCTGGGCTTAGGAACACTGAAGCTTTCTTT.

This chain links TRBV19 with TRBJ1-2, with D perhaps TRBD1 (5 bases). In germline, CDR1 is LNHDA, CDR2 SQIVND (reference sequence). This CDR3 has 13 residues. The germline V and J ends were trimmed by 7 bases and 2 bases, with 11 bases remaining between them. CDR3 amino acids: CASTSQGNYGYTF. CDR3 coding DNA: TGTGCCAGTACCTCGCAGGGCAACTATGGCTACACCTTC.

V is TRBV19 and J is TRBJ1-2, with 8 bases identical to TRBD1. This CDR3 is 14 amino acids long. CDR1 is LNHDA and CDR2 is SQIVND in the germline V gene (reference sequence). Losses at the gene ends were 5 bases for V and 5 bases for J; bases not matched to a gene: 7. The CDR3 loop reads CASSRTTGGYGYTF. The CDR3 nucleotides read TGTGCCAGTAGTCGTACCACAGGGGGTTATGGCTACACCTTC.

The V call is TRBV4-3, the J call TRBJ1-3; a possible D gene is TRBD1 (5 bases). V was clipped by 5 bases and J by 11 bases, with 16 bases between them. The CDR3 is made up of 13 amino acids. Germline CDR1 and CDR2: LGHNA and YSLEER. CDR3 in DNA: TGCGCCAGCAGCTCAGACCAGGGTTTCCCCATATATTTT. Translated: CASSSDQGFPIYF.

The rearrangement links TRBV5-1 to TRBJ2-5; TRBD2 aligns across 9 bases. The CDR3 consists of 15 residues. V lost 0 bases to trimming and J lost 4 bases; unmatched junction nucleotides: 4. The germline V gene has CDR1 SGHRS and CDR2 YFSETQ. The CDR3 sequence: CASSLGGGARETQYF. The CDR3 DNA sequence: TGCGCCAGCAGCTTGGGCGGGGGGGCCCGAGAGACCCAGTACTTC.

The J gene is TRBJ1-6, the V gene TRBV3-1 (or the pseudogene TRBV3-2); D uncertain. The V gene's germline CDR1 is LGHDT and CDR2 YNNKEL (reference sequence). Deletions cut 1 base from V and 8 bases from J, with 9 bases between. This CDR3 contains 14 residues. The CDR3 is CASSQGFRDSPLHF. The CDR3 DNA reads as TGTGCCAGCAGCCAAGGGTTTCGGGATTCACCCCTCCACTTT.

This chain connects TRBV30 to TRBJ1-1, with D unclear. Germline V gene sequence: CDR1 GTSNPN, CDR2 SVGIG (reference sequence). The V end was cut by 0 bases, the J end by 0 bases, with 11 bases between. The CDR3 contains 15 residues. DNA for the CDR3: TGTGCCTGGAGTGTACCCGACTTTCTGAACACTGAAGCTTTCTTT. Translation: CAWSVPDFLNTEAFF. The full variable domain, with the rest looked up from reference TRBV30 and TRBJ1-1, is SQTIHQWPATLVQPVGSPLSLECTVEGTSNPNLYWYRQAAGRGLQLLFYSVGIGQISSEVPQNLSASRPQDRQFILSSKKLLLSDSGFYLCAWSVPDFLNTEAFFGQGTRLTVV.

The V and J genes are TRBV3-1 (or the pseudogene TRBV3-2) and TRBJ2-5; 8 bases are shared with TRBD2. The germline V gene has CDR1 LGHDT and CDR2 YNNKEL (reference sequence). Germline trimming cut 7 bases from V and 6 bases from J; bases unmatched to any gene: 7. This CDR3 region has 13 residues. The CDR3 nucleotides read TGTGCCAGCAACTTGCGGGGGGAAAAGACCCAGTACTTC. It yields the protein CASNLRGEKTQYF.

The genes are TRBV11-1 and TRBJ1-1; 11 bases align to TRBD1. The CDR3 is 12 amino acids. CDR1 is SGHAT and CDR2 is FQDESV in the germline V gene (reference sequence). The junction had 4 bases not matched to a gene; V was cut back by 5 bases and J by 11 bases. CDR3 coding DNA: TGTGCCAGCAGCCTAGGGGACAGGGGGGCTTTCTTT. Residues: CASSLGDRGAFF.

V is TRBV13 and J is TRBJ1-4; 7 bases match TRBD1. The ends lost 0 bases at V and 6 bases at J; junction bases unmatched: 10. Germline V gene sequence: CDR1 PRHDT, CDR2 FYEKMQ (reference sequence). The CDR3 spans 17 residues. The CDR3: CASSLGTGEGKDEKLFF. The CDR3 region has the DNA TGTGCCAGCAGCTTAGGCACAGGGGAAGGTAAAGATGAAAAACTGTTTTTT.

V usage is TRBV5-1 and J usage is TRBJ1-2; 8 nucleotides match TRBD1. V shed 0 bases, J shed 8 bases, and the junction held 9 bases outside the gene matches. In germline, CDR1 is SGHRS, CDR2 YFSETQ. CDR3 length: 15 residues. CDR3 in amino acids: CASSLAHDRGSGYTF. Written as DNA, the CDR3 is TGCGCCAGCAGCTTGGCCCATGACAGGGGTTCCGGCTACACCTTC.

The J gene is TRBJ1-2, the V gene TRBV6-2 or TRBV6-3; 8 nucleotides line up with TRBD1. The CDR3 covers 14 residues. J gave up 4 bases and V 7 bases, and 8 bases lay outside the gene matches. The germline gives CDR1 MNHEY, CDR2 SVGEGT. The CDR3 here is CASNPDRAGYGYTF. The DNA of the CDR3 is TGTGCCAGCAACCCGGACAGGGCAGGCTATGGCTACACCTTC.